The text below deals with one T cell receptor beta chain. The CDR3 contains 16 residues. It was at deep level that the assay was run. Authors' data handling: Filtering differed, since immunoSEQ gave only junction sequences and no quality scores. Some clones are missing from TCRdb's copy, which holds only in-frame ones; the method was immunoSEQ multiplex PCR. The V and J calls and clone size come from that table; D and trimming were worked out from the DNA. The profile covers more than 450,000 clones, with 79% appearing a single time and 10% to 15% taken by the ten largest. The data were taken from a study of shared clonotypes between healthy human individuals. Whole-study context: Donors, aged 18 to 49, were a couple of women and three men.

Sequences were obtained from PBMCs. The clonotype comes from a woman aged 40 to 55 in good health. Some clones in this sample may be carry-over from other donors' samples. The chain joins TRBV21-1 to TRBJ1-4. TRBV21-1 is a pseudogene locus. This CDR3 reads CASSKPLGVGDEKLFF. CDR3 nucleotides: TGTGCCAGCAGCAAACCCCTCGGGGTGGGGGATGAAAAACTGTTTTTT.